This T cell receptor (beta chain) was identified in a study of T cells in Graves' hyperthyroidism and ophthalmopathy. Findings and caveats of the study: For ophthalmopathy, model prediction preceded onset by a median around 7 months.

In its sample, this clonotype was seen many times. Its antigen is unidentified. Amplification of TCR beta CDR3 regions was performed using RNA transcripts as template. The HTBI primer set drove a first-round RT-PCR of the TCR CDR3. MiXCR, run by TCRdb on the multiplex PCR reads, gives a single entry per CDR3 protein. The repertoire includes 400,000 to 550,000 distinct CDR3 sequences, around 22% of them detected once, and about 11% sits in the top ten. Under 3 months was the duration of disease in ophthalmopathy patients, who also had a Clinical Activity Score of at least 3 and a NOSPECS grade of at least 4. The V end was cut by 4 bases, the J end by 0 bases, with 10 bases between. The CDR3 is made up of 13 amino acids. CDR1 DFQATT and CDR2 SNEGSKA come from the germline V gene (reference sequence).

This sequence joins TRBV20-1 and TRBJ2-7; possibly TRBD1 or TRBD2 for D (5 bases each). The source material was blood. This receptor was obtained from a woman aged 25 to 39 with Graves' ophthalmopathy. In nucleotides, the CDR3 is TGCAGTGCTACTTGGGGGAGCTCCTACGAGCAGTACTTC. It yields the protein CSATWGSSYEQYF.